This TCR beta chain was found in a study of cytomegalovirus exposure and HLA in healthy donors. Study findings and constraints: Exclusion applied to some V segments, including TRBV6-2 and TRBV6-3, as they were indistinguishable.

Germline V CDR1 and CDR2: KGHSH, LQKENI. The junction had 7 bases not matched to a gene; V was cut back by 2 bases and J by 2 bases. This CDR3 spans 17 amino acids. PCR primers comprised 60 Vbeta and 13 Jbeta primers. Method: immunoSEQ multiplex PCR; TCRdb's copy keeps in-frame clones and lacks some. Of 80,000 to 100,000 clones in the sample, around 82% were seen once. Of note for this clone: Its target is unknown.

The source material was PBMCs. This receptor was taken from a man in his forties in good health and CMV-seronegative. This chain connects TRBV18 to TRBJ2-1; 9 bases align to TRBD2. This chain's CDR3 is CASSPGAGGDTYNEQFF. CDR3 DNA sequence: TGTGCCAGCTCACCAGGGGCGGGAGGGGACACCTACAATGAGCAGTTCTTC.